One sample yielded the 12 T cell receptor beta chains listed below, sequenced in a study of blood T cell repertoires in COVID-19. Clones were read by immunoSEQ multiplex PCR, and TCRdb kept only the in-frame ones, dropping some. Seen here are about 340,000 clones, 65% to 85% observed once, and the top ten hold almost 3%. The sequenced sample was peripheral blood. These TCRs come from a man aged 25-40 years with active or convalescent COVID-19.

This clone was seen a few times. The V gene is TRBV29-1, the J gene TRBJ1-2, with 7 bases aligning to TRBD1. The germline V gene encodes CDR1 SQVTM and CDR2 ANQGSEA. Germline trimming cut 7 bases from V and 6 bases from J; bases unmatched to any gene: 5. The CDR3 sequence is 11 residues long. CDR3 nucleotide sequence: TGCAGCGAGATGACAGGGAATGGCTACACCTTC. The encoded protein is CSEMTGNGYTF.

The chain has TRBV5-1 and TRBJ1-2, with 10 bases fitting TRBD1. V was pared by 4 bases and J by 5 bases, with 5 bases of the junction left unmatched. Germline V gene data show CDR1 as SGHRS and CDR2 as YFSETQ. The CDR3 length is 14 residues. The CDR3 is CASSLRQGAYGYTF. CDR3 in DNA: TGCGCCAGCAGCCTTCGACAGGGGGCTTATGGCTACACCTTC.

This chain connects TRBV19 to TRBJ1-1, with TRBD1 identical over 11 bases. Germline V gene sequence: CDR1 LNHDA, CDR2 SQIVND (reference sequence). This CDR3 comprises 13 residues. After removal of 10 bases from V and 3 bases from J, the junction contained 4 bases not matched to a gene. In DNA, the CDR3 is TGTGCCACCTCGGGACAGGGGGACACTGAAGCTTTCTTT. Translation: CATSGQGDTEAFF.

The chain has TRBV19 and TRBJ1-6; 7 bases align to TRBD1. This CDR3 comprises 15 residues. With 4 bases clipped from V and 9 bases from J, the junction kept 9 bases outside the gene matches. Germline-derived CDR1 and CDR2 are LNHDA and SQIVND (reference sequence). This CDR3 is CASSTRQGLGSPLHF. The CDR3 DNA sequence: TGTGCCAGTAGTACCAGACAGGGCCTCGGTTCACCCCTCCACTTT.

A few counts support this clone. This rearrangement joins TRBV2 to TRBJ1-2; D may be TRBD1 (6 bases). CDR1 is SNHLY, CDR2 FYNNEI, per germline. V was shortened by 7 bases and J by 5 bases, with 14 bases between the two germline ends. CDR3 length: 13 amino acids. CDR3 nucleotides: TGTGCCAGCACCCCGGGGACAAGGTATGGCTACACCTTC. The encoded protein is CASTPGTRYGYTF.

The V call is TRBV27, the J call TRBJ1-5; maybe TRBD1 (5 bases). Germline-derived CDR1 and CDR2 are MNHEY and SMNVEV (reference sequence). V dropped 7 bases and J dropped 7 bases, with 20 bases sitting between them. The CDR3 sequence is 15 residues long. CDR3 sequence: CASTSLWGGEQPQHF. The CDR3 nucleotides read TGTGCCAGCACCTCTCTTTGGGGGGGAGAACAGCCCCAGCATTTT.

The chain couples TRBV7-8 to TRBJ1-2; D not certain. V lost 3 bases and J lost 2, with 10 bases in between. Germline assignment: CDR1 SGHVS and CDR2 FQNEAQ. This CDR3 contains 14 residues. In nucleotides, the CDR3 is TGTGCCAGCAGCTTCTATGGGAGGAACTATGGCTACACCTTC. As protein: CASSFYGRNYGYTF.

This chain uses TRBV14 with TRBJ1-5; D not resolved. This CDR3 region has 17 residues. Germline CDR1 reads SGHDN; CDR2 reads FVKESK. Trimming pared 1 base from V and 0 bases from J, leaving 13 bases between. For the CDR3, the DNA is TGTGCCAGCAGCCAAGCCCCTAACAGAAATAGCAATCAGCCCCAGCATTTT. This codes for CASSQAPNRNSNQPQHF. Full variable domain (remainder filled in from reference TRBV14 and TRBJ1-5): EAGVTQFPSHSVIEKGQTVTLRCDPISGHDNLYWYRRVMGKEIKFLLHFVKESKQDESGMPNNRFLAERTGGTYSTLKVQPAELEDSGVYFCASSQAPNRNSNQPQHFGDGTRLSIL.

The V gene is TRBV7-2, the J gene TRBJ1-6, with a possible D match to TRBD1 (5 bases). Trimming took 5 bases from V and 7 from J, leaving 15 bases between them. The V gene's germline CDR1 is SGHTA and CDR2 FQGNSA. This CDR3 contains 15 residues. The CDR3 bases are TGTGCCAGCAGCCCCCCCCAGGGTATGAATTCACCCCTCCACTTT. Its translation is CASSPPQGMNSPLHF.

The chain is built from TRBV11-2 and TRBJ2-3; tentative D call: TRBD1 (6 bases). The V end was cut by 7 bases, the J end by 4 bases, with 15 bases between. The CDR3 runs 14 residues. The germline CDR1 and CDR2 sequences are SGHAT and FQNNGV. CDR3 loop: CASKLQGSADTQYF. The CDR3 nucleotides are TGTGCCAGCAAATTACAGGGATCGGCAGATACGCAGTATTTT.

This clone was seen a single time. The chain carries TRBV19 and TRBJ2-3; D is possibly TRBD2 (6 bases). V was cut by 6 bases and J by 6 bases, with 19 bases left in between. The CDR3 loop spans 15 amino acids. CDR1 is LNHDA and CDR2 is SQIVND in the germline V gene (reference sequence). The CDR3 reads CASRRRGIRMDTQYF. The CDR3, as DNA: TGTGCCAGTAGGCGTCGCGGGATTAGGATGGATACGCAGTATTTT.

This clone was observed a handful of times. The CDR3 nucleotides are TGTGCCAGCAGCTTGGCGATGGGCACCCTTAACTATGGCTACACCTTC. This sequence encodes CASSLAMGTLNYGYTF. The chain carries TRBV5-5 and TRBJ1-2; no definite D call. CDR1 SGHKS and CDR2 YYEKEE come from the germline V gene (reference sequence). Deletions cut 0 bases from V and 1 base from J, with 13 bases between. The CDR3 spans 16 residues.